The 20 T cell receptor beta chains below come from one sample, sequenced in a study of T cell responses to AZD1222 COVID-19 vaccine. The method was immunoSEQ multiplex PCR; TCRdb's version includes in-frame clones alone and lacks a portion of them. This table has approximately 110,000 clones, 80% to 95% appearing once. Here the sequenced sample was peripheral blood, taken on day 0 of AZD1222 vaccination. The receptors were sampled from an adult in good health.

The chain is built from TRBV6-5 and TRBJ2-1; D is perhaps TRBD1 (6 bases). The germline V gene has CDR1 MNHEY and CDR2 SVGAGI. This CDR3 contains 13 residues. Between the trimmed V and J ends, which lost 7 bases and 7 bases, there was a span of 14 bases. The CDR3 DNA is TGTGCCAGCACCAGTACAGGGTCAAATGAGCAGTTCTTC. It is translated as CASTSTGSNEQFF.

The chain is built from TRBV18 and TRBJ1-5; TRBD1 might be the D (5 bases). Germline CDR1 reads KGHSH; CDR2 reads LQKENI. This CDR3 spans 14 amino acids. Trimming took 3 bases from V and 8 from J, leaving 14 bases between them. CDR3: CASSPGTAGKPQHF. Here the CDR3 DNA reads TGTGCCAGCTCACCTGGGACGGCCGGAAAGCCCCAGCATTTT. The complete variable domain, with remaining parts taken from reference TRBV18 and TRBJ1-5, reads NAGVMQNPRHLVRRRGQEARLRCSPMKGHSHVYWYRQLPEEGLKFMVYLQKENIIDESGMPKERFSAEFPKEGPSILRIQQVVRGDSAAYFCASSPGTAGKPQHFGDGTRLSIL.

The chain has TRBV7-8 and TRBJ2-7, with D perhaps matching TRBD1 (6 bases). This CDR3 is 13 amino acids long. V was cut by 3 bases and J by 12 bases, with 18 bases left in between. Germline V gene sequence: CDR1 SGHVS, CDR2 FQNEAQ. In DNA form, the CDR3 reads TGTGCCAGCAGCTTCGGACAGCAAAAACGGCTGTACTTC. Translation gives CASSFGQQKRLYF.

The gene calls are TRBV7-2 and TRBJ2-3; 11 bases fit TRBD2. CDR1 and CDR2 (germline): SGHTA, FQGNSA. The V and J ends lost 3 bases and 4 bases, in that order; junction bases with no gene match: 12. The CDR3 sequence is 18 residues long. DNA of the CDR3: TGTGCCAGCAGCTTCGCCACGCCGGGACTAGCGGTACCAGATACGCAGTATTTT. It yields the protein CASSFATPGLAVPDTQYF.

The V and J genes are TRBV7-7 and TRBJ2-5, with D possibly TRBD1 on 5 matching bases. The CDR3 has 15 residues. CDR1 is SSHAT and CDR2 is FNYEAQ in the germline V gene (reference sequence). Trimming cost V 1 base and J 5 bases, with 14 bases left between them. CDR3 region: CASSLGGGAAETQYF. CDR3 in DNA: TGTGCCAGCAGCTTAGGGGGTGGGGCCGCGGAGACCCAGTACTTC. The entire variable domain, with the rest obtained from reference TRBV7-7 and TRBJ2-5, is as follows: GAGVSQSPRYKVTKRGQDVTLRCDPISSHATLYWYQQALGQGPEFLTYFNYEAQPDKSGLPSDRFSAERPEGSISTLTIQRTEQRDSAMYRCASSLGGGAAETQYFGPGTRLLVL.

CDR3 sequence reads: CASSIPAGASYTEAFF. The CDR3 DNA reads TGTGCCAGTAGTATCCCTGCTGGGGCAAGTTACACTGAAGCTTTCTTT. The chain carries TRBV19 and TRBJ1-1, with D tentatively TRBD1 (5 bases). The CDR3 length is 16 residues. The V end was cut by 3 bases, the J end by 3 bases, with 17 bases between. Germline V lookup: CDR1 LNHDA, CDR2 SQIVND (reference sequence). The whole variable domain, remainder taken from reference TRBV19 and TRBJ1-1, is DGGITQSPKYLFRKEGQNVTLSCEQNLNHDAMYWYRQDPGQGLRLIYYSQIVNDFQKGDIAEGYSVSREKKESFPLTVTSAQKNPTAFYLCASSIPAGASYTEAFFGQGTRLTVV.

The chain joins TRBV19 to TRBJ1-2; 7 bases are a match to TRBD1. The germline V gene encodes CDR1 LNHDA and CDR2 SQIVND (reference sequence). The junction had 5 bases not matched to a gene; V was cut back by 9 bases and J by 4 bases. The CDR3 spans 12 residues. The CDR3 here is CASLRDSYGYTF. CDR3 bases: TGTGCCAGCCTGAGGGACAGCTATGGCTACACCTTC.

This chain connects TRBV29-1 to TRBJ1-2; D not certain. V shed 3 bases and J shed 3 bases, with 8 bases lying between them. The CDR3 covers 12 residues. Germline V lookup: CDR1 SQVTM, CDR2 ANQGSEA. For the CDR3, the DNA is TGCAGCGTTGAGGGAACAGACTATGGCTACACCTTC. Protein sequence: CSVEGTDYGYTF.

The rearrangement uses TRBV5-1 and TRBJ2-7; unclear D gene. The germline V and J ends were trimmed by 3 bases and 2 bases, with 6 bases remaining between them. The germline gives CDR1 SGHRS, CDR2 YFSETQ. The CDR3 covers 12 residues. The CDR3, as DNA: TGCGCCAGCAGCTATACCCCCTACGAGCAGTACTTC. Translated, it gives CASSYTPYEQYF.

The V call is TRBV5-6, the J call TRBJ1-2; D remains unclear. Trimming removed 4 bases from V and 8 bases from J, with 15 bases in between. The CDR3 length is 13 residues. The germline V gene encodes CDR1 SGHDT and CDR2 YYEEEE. The CDR3, as DNA: TGTGCCAGCAGCCCCGGTCGACGCGAGGGCTACACCTTC. This translates into CASSPGRREGYTF. The full variable domain, rest sourced from reference TRBV5-6 and TRBJ1-2, is DAGVTQSPTHLIKTRGQQVTLRCSPKSGHDTVSWYQQALGQGPQFIFQYYEEEERQRGNFPDRFSGHQFPNYSSELNVNALLLGDSALYLCASSPGRREGYTFGSGTRLTVV.

This clone was seen a handful of times. The same CDR3 also results from other DNA sequences found in this sample. The chain joins TRBV30 to TRBJ2-7, with 11 bases fitting TRBD2. The CDR3 runs to 12 residues. Looked up from germline, CDR1 is GTSNPN and CDR2 is SVGIG (reference sequence). V was clipped by 4 bases and J by 4 bases; unmatched bases: 0. In nucleotides, the CDR3 is TGTGCCTGGACTAGCGGGAGGTACGAGCAGTACTTC. This gives the protein CAWTSGRYEQYF. Filled out from reference TRBV30 and TRBJ2-7, the complete variable domain reads SQTIHQWPATLVQPVGSPLSLECTVEGTSNPNLYWYRQAAGRGLQLLFYSVGIGQISSEVPQNLSASRPQDRQFILSSKKLLLSDSGFYLCAWTSGRYEQYFGPGTRLTVT.

This clone was counted once. The genes are TRBV11-3 and TRBJ2-5; 9 positions agree with TRBD2. From germline, CDR1 is SGHNT and CDR2 YENEEA. Trimming cost V 5 bases and J 1 base; bases outside gene matches: 5. This CDR3 is built from 15 residues. The chain's CDR3 is CASSPAGGAQETQYF. The CDR3, as DNA: TGTGCCAGCAGCCCGGCGGGGGGGGCCCAAGAGACCCAGTACTTC.

The CDR3 bases are TGTGCCAGCAGTTACTCGAAAATGTTAGGCTACGAGCAGTACTTC. Residues: CASSYSKMLGYEQYF. This chain uses TRBV6-5 with TRBJ2-7; D ambiguous. Germline CDR1 MNHEY, CDR2 SVGAGI. The CDR3 has 15 residues. Deletions cut 0 bases from V and 3 bases from J, with 12 bases between.

This clone was detected only once. The gene calls are TRBV6-5 and TRBJ2-4, with TRBD1 matching over 8 bases. The CDR3 is 14 amino acids. The V and J ends lost 6 bases and 7 bases, in that order; junction bases with no gene match: 8. The germline V gene has CDR1 MNHEY and CDR2 SVGAGI. The CDR3 spells CASSNFRQGNIQYF. The DNA of the CDR3 is TGTGCCAGCAGCAACTTCAGACAGGGGAACATTCAGTACTTC.

This chain connects TRBV11-3 to TRBJ1-1, with D possibly being TRBD1 (5 bases). The germline CDR1 and CDR2 sequences are SGHNT and YENEEA. V was shortened by 4 bases and J by 8 bases, with 26 bases between the two germline ends. The length of the CDR3 is 17 residues. The CDR3 here is CASSSPRHSRGSQEAFF. CDR3 DNA sequence: TGTGCCAGCAGCTCCCCTCGACATAGCCGGGGGTCTCAAGAAGCTTTCTTT.

The chain links TRBV7-2 to TRBJ2-2; 9 nucleotides align to TRBD1. The CDR3 covers 18 residues. V dropped 5 bases and J dropped 2; count of bases not matched to a gene: 12. CDR1 and CDR2 (germline): SGHTA, FQGNSA. For the CDR3, the DNA is TGTGCCAGCAGCCCTGTTCGAGTGGGACAGGGCAACACCGGGGAGCTGTTTTTT. It is translated as CASSPVRVGQGNTGELFF.

DNA for the CDR3: TGTGCCAGCAGTCTAAGCACGGCGAACACTGAAGCTTTCTTT. It codes for CASSLSTANTEAFF. V is TRBV28 and J is TRBJ1-1, with D unclear. The V end was cut by 5 bases, the J end by 1 base, with 11 bases between. The germline V gene has CDR1 MDHEN and CDR2 SYDVKM. The CDR3 extends over 14 amino acids.

This clone was seen a few times. The chain links TRBV11-2 to TRBJ2-5; 10 nucleotides agree with TRBD1. V gave up 5 bases and J gave up 2 bases; unmatched junction bases: 8. CDR3 size: 16 residues. Per germline, CDR1 SGHAT and CDR2 FQNNGV. The CDR3 spells CASSLDRGALQETQYF. The CDR3 bases are TGTGCCAGCAGCCTGGACAGGGGGGCTTTACAAGAGACCCAGTACTTC.

The chain couples TRBV11-3 to TRBJ2-3; possibly TRBD2 for D (6 bases). The V and J ends lost 6 bases and 8 bases respectively, with 15 bases between them. There are 13 residues in the CDR3. CDR1 and CDR2 (germline): SGHNT, YENEEA. The CDR3 region is CASSGGTQGTQYF. The DNA for the CDR3 is TGTGCCAGCAGTGGGGGGACCCAGGGTACGCAGTATTTT.

This clone has just one count. J is TRBJ1-3 and V is TRBV5-1; 7 nucleotides match TRBD1. The germline V gene encodes CDR1 SGHRS and CDR2 YFSETQ. Losses at the gene ends were 0 bases for V and 2 bases for J; bases not matched to a gene: 2. The CDR3 has 15 amino acids. CDR3 coding DNA: TGCGCCAGCAGCTTGGAGGGGACAGCTGGAAACACCATATATTTT. This gives the protein CASSLEGTAGNTIYF.